These 21 T cell receptor beta chains were sequenced from one sample in a study of memory CD4+ T cells and cytomegalovirus serostatus. The sort gate was single viable CD3+CD4+CD8-CD45RO+ cells for memory CD4+ T cells. Using immunoSEQ multiplex PCR, the repertoire was profiled, and TCRdb retains in-frame clones only, with some absent. Seen here are around 63,000 clones, around 76% observed once, and the top ten hold under 6%. The sequenced sample consisted of memory CD4+ T cells from blood. The receptors were gathered from an adult in good health and CMV-seropositive.

V usage is TRBV27 and J usage is TRBJ2-5; 9 positions agree with TRBD2. The junction had 13 bases not matched to a gene; V was cut back by 6 bases and J by 5 bases. Germline V gene sequence: CDR1 MNHEY, CDR2 SMNVEV (reference sequence). This CDR3 comprises 16 residues. DNA for the CDR3: TGTGCCAGCAGCTCCGGCGGGAGGGGAGGAACGGAGACCCAGTACTTC. Protein: CASSSGGRGGTETQYF.

The V gene is TRBV5-1, the J gene TRBJ1-2; D may be TRBD1 (5 bases). In germline, CDR1 is SGHRS, CDR2 YFSETQ. With 4 bases removed from V and 2 bases from J, the gap between germline ends came to 18 bases. The CDR3 extends over 16 amino acids. The chain's CDR3 is CASSPGGRTGNYGYTF. The CDR3 DNA is TGCGCCAGCAGCCCTGGGGGTCGGACTGGGAACTATGGCTACACCTTC.

In its sample, this clone is medium-sized (0.01 to 0.1%). The V gene is TRBV4-2, the J gene TRBJ2-2, with 8 positions matching TRBD2. Per the germline V gene, CDR1 is LGHNA and CDR2 is YNFKEQ. CDR3 length: 16 residues. Trimming at V came to 0 bases and at J to 5 bases, leaving 5 bases not matched to a gene. The CDR3 DNA reads TGTGCCAGCAGCCAAGATGCAGCGGGAGATACCGGGGAGCTGTTTTTT. Translating gives CASSQDAAGDTGELFF.

The V and J genes are TRBV18 and TRBJ2-6; D uncertain. V was pared by 6 bases and J by 4 bases, with 10 bases between. CDR1 and CDR2 from the germline V gene are KGHSH and LQKENI. This CDR3 has 14 residues. This CDR3 reads CASSTFTGANVLTF. The CDR3 DNA follows: TGTGCCAGCTCCACCTTTACCGGGGCCAACGTCCTGACTTTC.

The CDR3 region has the DNA TGTGCCAGCAGTGTCGGGACTAGTACCGGGGAGCTGTTTTTT. It encodes CASSVGTSTGELFF. The chain links TRBV2 to TRBJ2-2; 8 nucleotides line up with TRBD2. This CDR3 region has 14 residues. The junction had 3 bases not matched to a gene; V was cut back by 4 bases and J by 5 bases. From germline, CDR1 is SNHLY and CDR2 FYNNEI.

Worth noting for this clone: This sample includes further DNA sequences coding for the same CDR3. V and J are TRBV28 and TRBJ1-2, with D maybe TRBD1 (5 bases). CDR3 length equals 12 residues. CDR1 MDHEN and CDR2 SYDVKM come from the germline V gene. Trimming took 6 bases from V and 8 from J, leaving 13 bases between them. CDR3 nucleotides: TGTGCCAGCAGGCCGGGGGGGGAGGGCTACACCTTC. This translates into CASRPGGEGYTF.

This rearrangement joins TRBV7-2 to TRBJ2-7; TRBD1 might be the D (6 bases). Trimming took 1 base from V and 7 from J, leaving 14 bases between them. CDR3 size: 14 residues. The germline V gene encodes CDR1 SGHTA and CDR2 FQGNSA. CDR3 sequence reads: CASSLDLGAREQYF. DNA of the CDR3: TGTGCCAGCAGCTTAGATCTGGGGGCGAGGGAGCAGTACTTC. Looking up the rest from reference TRBV7-2 and TRBJ2-7 gives the full variable domain: GAGVSQSPSNKVTEKGKDVELRCDPISGHTALYWYRQSLGQGLEFLIYFQGNSAPDKSGLPSDRFSAERTGGSVSTLTIQRTQQEDSAVYLCASSLDLGAREQYFGPGTRLTVT.

V and J are TRBV18 and TRBJ1-2; D is possibly TRBD1 (5 bases). V was cut by 2 bases and J by 6 bases, with 10 bases left in between. CDR3 length: 13 residues. CDR1 KGHSH and CDR2 LQKENI come from the germline V gene. The CDR3 loop reads CASSPYGTDGYTF. The DNA for the CDR3 is TGTGCCAGCTCACCATATGGGACGGATGGCTACACCTTC.

This clone has just a few counts. The rearrangement links TRBV25-1 to TRBJ2-3; either TRBD1 or TRBD2 may supply D (6 bases each). V dropped 0 bases and J dropped 4 bases, with 14 bases sitting between them. Germline V gene data show CDR1 as MGHDK and CDR2 as SYGVNS. The CDR3 consists of 16 residues. CDR3 nucleotides: TGTGCCAGCAGTGAATACGGCAGGGGAGGCGCAGATACGCAGTATTTT. Protein product: CASSEYGRGGADTQYF.

In this sample, this clone turned up once. CDR3 sequence reads: CASPGGTSGQDPYEQYF. CDR3 sequence (DNA): TGTGCCAGCCCCGGCGGGACTAGCGGACAAGATCCCTACGAGCAGTACTTC. The rearrangement joins TRBV19 to TRBJ2-7; 11 bases are shared with TRBD2. The V and J ends lost 9 bases and 2 bases, in that order; junction bases with no gene match: 15. The length of the CDR3 is 17 residues. Looked up from germline, CDR1 is LNHDA and CDR2 is SQIVND (reference sequence).

V and J are TRBV6-6 and TRBJ1-1, with D uncertain. In germline, CDR1 is MNHNY, CDR2 SVGAGI (reference sequence). The V end was cut by 2 bases, the J end by 1 base, with 8 bases between. The CDR3 spans 14 residues. The CDR3 loop is CASSYPTPNTEAFF. The CDR3 DNA reads as TGTGCCAGCAGTTACCCTACACCGAACACTGAAGCTTTCTTT.

The chain carries TRBV27 and TRBJ1-1; D remains unclear. Germline V CDR1 and CDR2: MNHEY, SMNVEV (reference sequence). The V and J ends lost 1 base and 0 bases respectively, with 3 bases between them. The CDR3 extends over 13 amino acids. CDR3 sequence reads: CASSLFMNTEAFF. Here the CDR3 DNA reads TGTGCCAGCAGTTTATTCATGAACACTGAAGCTTTCTTT.

The genes are TRBV6-5 and TRBJ1-4, with a possible D match to TRBD1 (5 bases). V was trimmed by 4 bases and J by 7 bases, leaving 19 bases between them. The CDR3 spans 16 residues. CDR1 is MNHEY and CDR2 is SVGAGI in the germline V gene. As DNA, the CDR3 is TGTGCCAGCAGTTCCCCTGAGGGGCCCGGGGGTGAAAAACTGTTTTTT. Protein: CASSSPEGPGGEKLFF.

The V and J genes are TRBV10-3 and TRBJ2-2, with 7 bases fitting TRBD1. V lost 2 bases, J lost 8 bases, and 8 bases stayed unmatched. This CDR3 is built from 15 residues. Germline values: CDR1 ENHRY, CDR2 SYGVKD. CDR3 residues: CAISEPGGSAGELFF. DNA of the CDR3: TGTGCCATCAGTGAGCCAGGGGGATCGGCAGGGGAGCTGTTTTTT.

The rearrangement links TRBV28 to TRBJ1-1, with D possibly TRBD1 on 6 matching bases. V dropped 6 bases and J dropped 1 base, with 15 bases sitting between them. Germline loops: CDR1 MDHEN, CDR2 SYDVKM. This CDR3 has 15 amino acids. Written as DNA, the CDR3 is TGTGCCAGCAGCCCTAGGGGAGGGGGGAACACTGAAGCTTTCTTT. Translating gives CASSPRGGGNTEAFF.

The rearrangement joins TRBV10-1 to TRBJ2-6; no firm D call. In germline, CDR1 is WNHNN, CDR2 SYGVQD (reference sequence). V shed 7 bases and J shed 11 bases, with 12 bases lying between them. The CDR3 spans 12 residues. The CDR3 DNA reads as TGCGCCAGCACTCCCATCATCGACGTCCTGACTTTC. Translating it yields CASTPIIDVLTF.

The V call is TRBV11-1, the J call TRBJ2-1, with 12 bases aligning to TRBD2. There are 16 residues in the CDR3. The germline CDR1 and CDR2 sequences are SGHAT and FQDESV (reference sequence). V shed 2 bases and J 8 bases; nucleotides not matched to a gene: 7. CDR3 sequence reads: CASSLQASGRADEQFF. The CDR3 bases are TGTGCCAGCAGCTTACAGGCTAGCGGGAGGGCCGATGAGCAGTTCTTC.

This clone was seen only once. The chain has TRBV5-1 and TRBJ2-5, with 9 bases aligning to TRBD1. V lost 5 bases and J lost 2; bases outside the gene matches: 4. Germline loops: CDR1 SGHRS, CDR2 YFSETQ. CDR3 length equals 14 residues. For the CDR3, the DNA is TGCGCCAGCAGGACCGGGACAGGGCAAGAGACCCAGTACTTC. Encoded protein: CASRTGTGQETQYF.

V and J are TRBV11-3 and TRBJ2-6; tentatively, D is TRBD1 (5 bases). There are 18 residues in the CDR3. Germline V CDR1 and CDR2: SGHNT, YENEEA. V was clipped by 5 bases and J by 0 bases, with 17 bases between them. The CDR3 DNA reads TGTGCCAGCAGCGGCCGTGCAGGGTCCAACTCTGGGGCCAACGTCCTGACTTTC. Amino acids: CASSGRAGSNSGANVLTF.

This chain joins TRBV28 and TRBJ2-7; the D is unclear. The CDR3 is 15 amino acids. Germline V gene lookup returns CDR1 MDHEN and CDR2 SYDVKM. With 4 bases removed from V and 2 bases from J, the gap between germline ends came to 15 bases. The CDR3 sequence: CASSSGFALPYEQYF. The CDR3 DNA follows: TGTGCCAGCAGTTCCGGTTTCGCGCTTCCCTACGAGCAGTACTTC.

Only a few counts were recorded for this clone. The V call is TRBV28, the J call TRBJ2-7; D tentatively fits TRBD1 or TRBD2 (5 bases each). In germline, CDR1 is MDHEN, CDR2 SYDVKM. The V end lost 5 bases, the J end lost 4 bases, and 9 bases lay between the germline ends. The CDR3 spans 12 residues. The CDR3 loop is CASSGDLYEQYF. The CDR3 coding sequence is TGTGCCAGCAGTGGGGACCTGTACGAGCAGTACTTC.